This TCR beta chain stems from a study of Graves' ophthalmopathy and Graves' hyperthyroidism. CDR3 regions of TCR beta were amplified from RNA transcripts. The authors performed first-round RT-PCR with HTBI primers and then a second-round multiplex PCR. Each CDR3 protein is one row after TCRdb ran MiXCR on the multiplex PCR reads. The sample records roughly 350,000 distinct CDR3 sequences, approximately 18% being singletons. The CDR3 has 15 residues. Germline V gene data show CDR1 as SGDLS and CDR2 as YYNGEE. The V gene end was trimmed by 3 bases and the J gene end by 4 bases; junction bases not matched to a gene: 2.

Sample: peripheral blood. V usage is TRBV9 and J usage is TRBJ2-7; 15 nucleotides match TRBD2. The sequence derives from an adult woman with stable Graves' hyperthyroidism. The DNA of the CDR3 is TGTGCCAGCAGCGATGGGACTAGCGGGAGGTACGAGCAGTACTTC. It translates to CASSDGTSGRYEQYF.